This TCR beta chain was sequenced during a study of CD8 T cells in ankylosing spondylitis. Study conclusions and caveats: Matched synovial fluid from ankylosing spondylitis patients was reported to be enriched for disease-linked clones. Earlier studies detected some motif variants in reactive arthritis synovial fluid and blood.

Scientists made TCR beta libraries using quantitative 5'-RACE with molecular barcodes. Via MiXCR, TCRdb re-called the 5' RACE reads, giving one row per CDR3 protein. This table holds approximately 190,000 distinct CDR3 sequences, approximately 12% found once. CDR1 SGHVS and CDR2 FNYEAQ come from the germline V gene. V lost 2 bases and J lost 2; bases outside the gene matches: 5. The CDR3 loop spans 15 amino acids. This clonotype was detected many times. What it binds is not known. This receptor was obtained from a female donor with ankylosing spondylitis or in good health (not recorded which). Sequences were obtained from blood, either unsorted or a sorted T cell fraction (not recorded which). The chain links TRBV7-6 to TRBJ1-2, with 7 nucleotides matching TRBD1. The CDR3 DNA sequence: TGTGCCAGCAGCTTAAAATCAGGGGGGAACTATGGCTACACCTTC. Its protein product is CASSLKSGGNYGYTF.